The 25 T cell receptor beta chains presented below share a single source sample, sequenced in a study of T cells in Graves' hyperthyroidism and ophthalmopathy. There were TCR beta CDR3 regions amplified from RNA transcripts. Initially, a first-round RT-PCR of the TCR CDR3 employed the HTBI primer set. MiXCR, run by TCRdb on the multiplex PCR reads, gives a single entry per CDR3 protein. The repertoire consists of hundreds of thousands of distinct CDR3 sequences, with around 20% occurring once and the leading ten covering over 55%. The material sequenced was blood. The receptors were sampled from a man in his thirties or forties with Graves' ophthalmopathy.

This rearrangement joins TRBV11-3 to TRBJ2-2, with 7 bases aligning to TRBD1. CDR1 SGHNT and CDR2 YENEEA come from the germline V gene. The length of the CDR3 is 13 residues. Trimming at V came to 6 bases and at J to 6 bases, leaving 4 bases not matched to a gene. Here the CDR3 reads CASRHTGAGELFF. CDR3 nucleotide sequence: TGTGCCAGCAGGCATACAGGGGCCGGGGAGCTGTTTTTT.

This clonotype came up many times. The chain links TRBV9 to TRBJ2-2; possible D gene TRBD1, 5 bases. Germline V gives CDR1 SGDLS, CDR2 YYNGEE. This CDR3 has 16 amino acids. Trimming pared 4 bases from V and 4 bases from J, leaving 17 bases between. In DNA, the CDR3 is TGTGCCAGCAGCCCCGTGGAAGGGGTGGGCACCGGGGAGCTGTTTTTT. This codes for CASSPVEGVGTGELFF.

V usage is TRBV6-1 and J usage is TRBJ2-2; TRBD1 agrees at 8 bases. The CDR3 runs 14 residues. V gave up 6 bases and J gave up 6 bases; unmatched junction bases: 6. Per the germline V gene, CDR1 is MNHNS and CDR2 is SASEGT. CDR3 coding DNA: TGTGCCAGCAGAAGGGACAGGAGCTCCGGGGAGCTGTTTTTT. It codes for CASRRDRSSGELFF.

This clonotype was seen repeatedly, ten times or more. The genes are TRBV11-2 and TRBJ2-1; either TRBD1 or TRBD2 may fit D (5 bases each). V was trimmed by 6 bases and J by 0 bases, leaving 12 bases between them. The CDR3 has 15 residues. The germline V gene has CDR1 SGHAT and CDR2 FQNNGV. The CDR3, as DNA: TGTGCCAGCAGGCGTCCGGGACGCTCCTACAATGAGCAGTTCTTC. Translating it yields CASRRPGRSYNEQFF.

The chain couples TRBV29-1 to TRBJ2-4; 8 positions agree with TRBD2. The CDR3 spans 15 residues. Germline V gives CDR1 SQVTM, CDR2 ANQGSEA. Trimming took 3 bases from V and 3 from J; bases not matched to a gene: 7. The CDR3 coding sequence is TGCAGCGTTGAGGCGCCGGGGGGGGTCAAAAACATTCAGTACTTC. Amino acids: CSVEAPGGVKNIQYF.

V gene TRBV11-2 combines with J gene TRBJ1-2, with TRBD1 matching over 7 bases. The germline V gene has CDR1 SGHAT and CDR2 FQNNGV. Losses at the gene ends were 4 bases for V and 6 bases for J; bases not matched to a gene: 11. The CDR3 length is 15 residues. The CDR3 sequence: CASSSGTEDPHGYTF. The CDR3 DNA reads TGTGCCAGCAGCTCCGGGACAGAGGATCCGCATGGCTACACCTTC.

The chain links TRBV11-3 to TRBJ1-6; D unresolved. CDR1 and CDR2 from the germline V gene are SGHNT and YENEEA. Deletions cut 3 bases from V and 7 bases from J, with 10 bases between. The CDR3 contains 14 residues. In nucleotides, the CDR3 is TGTGCCAGCAGCTTCTTTGGGGAAAATTCACCCCTCCACTTT. It codes for CASSFFGENSPLHF.

This clonotype was picked up many times. The chain recombines TRBV11-2 with TRBJ2-7; tentatively, D is TRBD2 (6 bases). CDR1 and CDR2 from the germline V gene are SGHAT and FQNNGV. Trimming shortened V by 4 bases and J by 0 bases, and 19 bases separated the two germline ends. The CDR3 sequence is 17 residues long. DNA of the CDR3: TGTGCCAGCAGCTCTATAGGGGCGGGGCAGAGCTCCTACGAGCAGTACTTC. Translation: CASSSIGAGQSSYEQYF.

This clonotype was observed a single time. This chain connects TRBV11-2 to TRBJ2-3; 8 bases fit TRBD1. J gave up 3 bases and V 3 bases, and 5 bases lay outside the gene matches. CDR1 and CDR2 from the germline V gene are SGHAT and FQNNGV. The CDR3 covers 15 residues. The CDR3 spells CASSLRQGSTDTQYF. CDR3 nucleotide sequence: TGTGCCAGCAGCTTGAGACAGGGGTCTACAGATACGCAGTATTTT.

Turning to this clonotype: This could be a read error, since a much larger clone is one nucleotide away. The CDR3 end shows no conserved phenylalanine or tryptophan, and so a read error is likely. V usage is TRBV28 and J usage is TRBJ1-1; D uncertain. CDR3 size: 13 residues. The germline V gene has CDR1 MDHEN and CDR2 SYDVKM. The V end was cut by 7 bases, the J end by 6 bases, with 15 bases between. In DNA, the CDR3 is TGTGCCAGCATGATCGGTTCGGGCGCTGAAGCTTTCCTT. This encodes CASMIGSGAEAFL.

Ten or more counts support this clonotype. CDR3 nucleotide sequence: TGTGCCAGCGGTCCTCAGACTAGCGGATACAATGAGCAGTTCTTC. This translates into CASGPQTSGYNEQFF. V and J are TRBV28 and TRBJ2-1, with 9 positions matching TRBD2. Germline V gives CDR1 MDHEN, CDR2 SYDVKM. V lost 8 bases to trimming and J lost 4 bases; unmatched junction nucleotides: 9. CDR3 length: 15 amino acids. Full variable domain (rest looked up from reference TRBV28 and TRBJ2-1): DVKVTQSSRYLVKRTGEKVFLECVQDMDHENMFWYRQDPGLGLRLIYFSYDVKMKEKGDIPEGYSVSREKKERFSLILESASTNQTSMYLCASGPQTSGYNEQFFGPGTRLTVL.

The chain uses TRBV11-2 and TRBJ2-1, with D unresolved. The CDR3 sequence is 17 residues long. CDR1 SGHAT and CDR2 FQNNGV come from the germline V gene. Trimming cost V 5 bases and J 8 bases, with 25 bases left between them. The CDR3 region has the DNA TGTGCCAGCAGCCCCCGCGTTTATCCCGACGCGGCGGATGAGCAGTTCTTC. Translation: CASSPRVYPDAADEQFF.

The chain links TRBV20-1 to TRBJ2-7; 8 nucleotides line up with TRBD2. V shed 3 bases and J 6 bases; nucleotides not matched to a gene: 7. Germline V gives CDR1 DFQATT, CDR2 SNEGSKA (reference sequence). The CDR3 sequence is 13 residues long. DNA for the CDR3: TGCAGTGCTAGCGTAAGCGGGAGCGGCGAGCAGTACTTC. This codes for CSASVSGSGEQYF.

This clonotype is a singleton in its sample. The chain couples TRBV28 to TRBJ1-3, with 10 bases that match TRBD1. Germline values: CDR1 MDHEN, CDR2 SYDVKM. V trimming: 5 bases; J trimming: 1 base; junction bases outside the gene matches: 5. The length of the CDR3 is 16 residues. The CDR3 sequence: CASSPPDRGSGNTIYF. The CDR3 nucleotides read TGTGCCAGCAGTCCCCCGGACAGGGGGTCTGGAAACACCATATATTTT.

As regards this clonotype: One end of the junction does not line up with germline, which may come from a read error. The V and J genes are TRBV27 and TRBJ1-1; no clear D. This CDR3 is 13 amino acids long. Germline-derived CDR1 and CDR2 are MNHEY and SMNVEV (reference sequence). CDR3 DNA: TGCGCCAGCAGTTTAAGGGAGAACACTGAAGCTTTCTTT. It specifies CASSLRENTEAFF.

In its sample, this clonotype was seen many times. The rearrangement links TRBV2 to TRBJ1-5; D remains ambiguous. This CDR3 spans 16 amino acids. Trimming left V 6 bases short and J 5 bases short, with 20 bases between. Per germline, CDR1 SNHLY and CDR2 FYNNEI. CDR3 sequence: CASSGVLFGPHQPQHF. The CDR3 nucleotides are TGTGCCAGCAGCGGGGTTCTATTTGGCCCCCATCAGCCCCAGCATTTT.

This clonotype has ten or more counts. This rearrangement joins TRBV20-1 to TRBJ1-2, with no clear D. From germline, CDR1 is DFQATT and CDR2 SNEGSKA (reference sequence). Trimming left V 5 bases short and J 7 bases short, with 17 bases between. The length of the CDR3 is 13 residues. This CDR3 reads CSAENPGSPGYTF. The DNA for the CDR3 is TGCAGTGCTGAAAACCCGGGGAGCCCTGGCTACACCTTC.

In its sample, this clonotype was seen once. The chain couples TRBV11-2 to TRBJ2-4, with 9 bases aligning to TRBD2. V shed 5 bases, J shed 8 bases, and the junction held 7 bases outside the gene matches. This CDR3 spans 14 amino acids. CDR1 is SGHAT, CDR2 FQNNGV, per germline. Written as DNA, the CDR3 is TGTGCCAGCAGCCCAAGGCGGGGGGGAGACATTCAGTACTTC. Protein sequence: CASSPRRGGDIQYF.

This chain uses TRBV29-1 with TRBJ2-5, with a possible D match to TRBD2 (5 bases). V was shortened by 3 bases and J by 0 bases, with 11 bases between the two germline ends. Germline-derived CDR1 and CDR2 are SQVTM and ANQGSEA. This CDR3 comprises 14 residues. The CDR3 DNA reads as TGCAGCGTTGAGTTGCGGGTCGACCAAGAGACCCAGTACTTC. Encoded protein: CSVELRVDQETQYF.

This clonotype appeared many times. This CDR3 is CSAGKGLYSNQPQHF. Here the CDR3 DNA reads TGCAGTGCTGGGAAGGGACTGTATAGCAATCAGCCCCAGCATTTT. The V gene is TRBV20-1, the J gene TRBJ1-5, with D perhaps TRBD1 (5 bases). The germline V gene encodes CDR1 DFQATT and CDR2 SNEGSKA (reference sequence). The CDR3 runs 15 residues. V lost 5 bases, J lost 0 bases, and 14 bases lay in between.

The chain combines TRBV27 with TRBJ1-1; no clear D. Trimming left V 6 bases short and J 4 bases short, with 12 bases between. The CDR3 contains 13 residues. The V gene's germline CDR1 is MNHEY and CDR2 SMNVEV (reference sequence). This CDR3 reads CASRPSWGTEAFF. The CDR3 bases are TGTGCCAGCAGACCCAGCTGGGGCACTGAAGCTTTCTTT.

In its sample, this clonotype was seen a few times. The chain recombines TRBV27 with TRBJ2-1; D not certain. The V and J ends lost 1 base and 8 bases respectively, with 15 bases between them. The V gene's germline CDR1 is MNHEY and CDR2 SMNVEV (reference sequence). This CDR3 is 15 amino acids long. CDR3: CASSLFVRTSDEQFF. The CDR3 DNA is TGTGCCAGCAGTTTATTCGTGAGAACATCCGATGAGCAGTTCTTC.

V gene TRBV28 combines with J gene TRBJ1-5, with TRBD1 as a possible D gene (5 bases). Germline V gene sequence: CDR1 MDHEN, CDR2 SYDVKM. V dropped 5 bases and J dropped 6 bases, with 20 bases sitting between them. The CDR3 runs 16 residues. The CDR3 sequence is CASSQSARGFGQPQHF. The CDR3 coding sequence is TGTGCCAGCAGTCAGTCTGCACGGGGCTTCGGTCAGCCCCAGCATTTT.

There are a few counts of this clonotype. This sequence joins TRBV4-1 and TRBJ2-2; D gene unclear. Trimming pared 1 base from V and 1 base from J, leaving 10 bases between. From germline, CDR1 is MGHRA and CDR2 YSYEKL. The CDR3 contains 16 residues. The CDR3 sequence: CASSQVRYKNTGELFF. Here the CDR3 DNA reads TGCGCCAGCAGCCAAGTCCGTTACAAGAACACCGGGGAGCTGTTTTTT.

This rearrangement joins TRBV15 to TRBJ2-3, with a weak D call TRBD1 (6 bases). CDR1 LNHNV and CDR2 YYDKDF come from the germline V gene (reference sequence). Trimming removed 0 bases from V and 4 bases from J, with 11 bases in between. The CDR3 has 15 amino acids. The CDR3 bases are TGTGCCACCAGCAGAGAGGGGGCTAGCTCAGATACGCAGTATTTT. Translated: CATSREGASSDTQYF.